This is a list of T cell receptor beta chains from one sample in a study of T cell changes during pregnancy in multiple sclerosis. TCRdb's copy holds only in-frame clones and misses some; the assay was immunoSEQ multiplex PCR. This sample carries more than 80,000 clones, 85% to 95% of them seen once, and the ten largest clones take 1.5% to 2%. The sample was peripheral blood, taken after pregnancy. The receptors were gathered from a female donor with multiple sclerosis, enrolled in a pregnancy study. Both conserved end residues are trimmed from each CDR3. A D gene is named only where the DNA matches it firmly.

v_gene,len,d_gene,j_gene,CDR3aa
TRBV6-5,12,TRBD1,TRBJ2-2,ASSTGAHTGELF
TRBV7-3,14,TRBD2,TRBJ2-2,ASSLGLAGGTGELF
TRBV19,13,-,TRBJ1-2,ASSKPGHQNYGYT
TRBV5-1,13,TRBD1,TRBJ2-1,ASSARDRVEGEQF
TRBV6-1,15,-,TRBJ2-7,ASSERNFVGHSYEQY
TRBV7-9,12,-,TRBJ2-7,ASSPGVGAYEQY
TRBV25-1,14,-,TRBJ2-6,ASSELGSSGANVLT
TRBV7-9,16,TRBD1,TRBJ2-1,ASSTSGTGSASYNEQF
TRBV5-4,15,TRBD2,TRBJ2-1,ASSLVVGGRAYNEQF
TRBV5-1,18,TRBD1,TRBJ2-1,ASSSDPGQGKASSYNEQF
TRBV15,12,-,TRBJ2-7,ATSRGAGSYEQY
TRBV27,12,TRBD1,TRBJ1-4,ASRSQGAGEKLF
TRBV30,12,TRBD2,TRBJ2-7,AWSDGRFPYEQY
TRBV27,13,TRBD1,TRBJ1-1,ASSLRGQVNTEAF
TRBV29-1,11,TRBD1,TRBJ1-1,SVGTGANTEAF
TRBV2,14,TRBD1,TRBJ2-4,ASSPNRGLAKNIQY
TRBV6-5,12,-,TRBJ1-1,ASSPPGGNTEAF
TRBV6-5,13,-,TRBJ2-7,ASSYSRLSSYEQY
TRBV6-5,11,TRBD2,TRBJ2-3,ASGTSRTDTQY
TRBV5-1,15,-,TRBJ2-4,ASSFLGSDIAKNIQY
TRBV2,12,-,TRBJ2-7,ASSETGVSYEQY
TRBV6-1,14,-,TRBJ2-7,ASSDRRGGLYYEQY
TRBV29-1,11,-,TRBJ1-3,SVEENSGNTIY
TRBV29-1,13,TRBD1,TRBJ2-3,SVALGQESLDTQY
TRBV7-6,14,-,TRBJ1-2,ASSLVGGLSDHGYT
TRBV6-5,14,-,TRBJ2-1,ASSFRRFSSYNEQF
TRBV28,13,TRBD1,TRBJ2-7,ASSTPGTGSSEQY
TRBV9,13,-,TRBJ1-1,ASSVGAVRNTEAF
TRBV7-9,15,TRBD1,TRBJ1-2,ASSLTGGEVGVYGYT
TRBV18,11,-,TRBJ2-3,ASSAPHTDTQY
TRBV7-2,10,-,TRBJ2-7,ASSLIFYEQY
TRBV19,13,-,TRBJ1-2,ASSSPARLNYGYT
TRBV2,13,TRBD1,TRBJ2-7,ATEPVLRDRDEQY
TRBV28,9,-,TRBJ1-1,ASSFSPFIS
TRBV9,11,-,TRBJ1-1,ASSETPNTEAF
TRBV2,13,TRBD2,TRBJ2-1,ASSEGGGSYNEQF
TRBV7-9,12,TRBD1,TRBJ1-2,ASSLQGTEYGYT
TRBV27,12,TRBD1,TRBJ1-6,ASSSRTGSSPLH
TRBV5-1,13,-,TRBJ1-5,ASSLEGGGNQPQH
TRBV10-3,9,-,TRBJ2-1,AISQGAEQF
TRBV11-2,13,-,TRBJ1-4,ASSAQGGTNEKLF
TRBV27,11,-,TRBJ1-1,ASSRQKNTEAF
TRBV27,13,TRBD1,TRBJ2-7,ASSLTQTGRGEQY
TRBV28,13,TRBD1,TRBJ1-1,ASSFRQGFKAEAF
TRBV5-6,15,TRBD2,TRBJ2-1,ASSFPKAWTSGNEQF
TRBV30,9,-,TRBJ1-2,AWSAGGGYT
TRBV30,11,-,TRBJ1-5,AWTTGQGQPQH
TRBV9,17,TRBD1,TRBJ2-6,ASSVATETGGSGANVLT
TRBV28,11,-,TRBJ2-7,ASTRFGVAEQY